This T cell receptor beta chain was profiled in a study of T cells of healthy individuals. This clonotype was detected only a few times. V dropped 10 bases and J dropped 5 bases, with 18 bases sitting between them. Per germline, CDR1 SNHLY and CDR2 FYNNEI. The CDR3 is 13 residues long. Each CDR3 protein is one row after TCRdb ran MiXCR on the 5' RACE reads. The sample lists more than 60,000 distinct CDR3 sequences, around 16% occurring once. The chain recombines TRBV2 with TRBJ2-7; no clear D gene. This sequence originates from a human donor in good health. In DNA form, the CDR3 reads TGTGCCACGGCGCAGGAAGGAAATAACGAGCAGTACTTC. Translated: CATAQEGNNEQYF.